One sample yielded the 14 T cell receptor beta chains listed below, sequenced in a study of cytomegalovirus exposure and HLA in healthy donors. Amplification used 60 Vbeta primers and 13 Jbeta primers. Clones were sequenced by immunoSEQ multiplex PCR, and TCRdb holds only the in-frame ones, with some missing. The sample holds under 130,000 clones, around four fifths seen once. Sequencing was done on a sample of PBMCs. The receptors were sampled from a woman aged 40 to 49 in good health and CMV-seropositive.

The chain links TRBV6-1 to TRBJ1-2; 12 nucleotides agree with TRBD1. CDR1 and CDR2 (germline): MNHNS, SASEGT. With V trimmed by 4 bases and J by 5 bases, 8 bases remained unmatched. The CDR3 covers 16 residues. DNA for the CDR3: TGTGCCAGCAGTGTGGGGGACAGGGGGCTGGGATATGGCTACACCTTC. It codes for CASSVGDRGLGYGYTF.

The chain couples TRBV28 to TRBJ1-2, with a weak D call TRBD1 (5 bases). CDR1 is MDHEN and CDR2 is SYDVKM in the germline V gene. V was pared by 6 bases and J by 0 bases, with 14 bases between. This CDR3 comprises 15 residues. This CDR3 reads CASSPRQRTNYGYTF. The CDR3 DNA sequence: TGTGCCAGCAGCCCCAGACAGCGAACTAACTATGGCTACACCTTC.

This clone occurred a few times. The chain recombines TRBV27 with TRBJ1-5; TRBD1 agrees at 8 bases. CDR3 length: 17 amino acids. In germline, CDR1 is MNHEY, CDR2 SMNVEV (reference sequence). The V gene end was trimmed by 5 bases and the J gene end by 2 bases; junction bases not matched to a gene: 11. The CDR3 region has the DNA TGTGCCAGCAGTACTCTGGACAGGGTAGTAGGCAATCAGCCCCAGCATTTT. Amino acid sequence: CASSTLDRVVGNQPQHF.

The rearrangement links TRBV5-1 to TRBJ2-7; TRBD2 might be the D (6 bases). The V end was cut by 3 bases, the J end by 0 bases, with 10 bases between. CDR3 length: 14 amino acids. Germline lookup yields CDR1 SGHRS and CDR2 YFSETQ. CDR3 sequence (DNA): TGCGCCAGCAGCTGGGACGGGAGCTCCTACGAGCAGTACTTC. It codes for CASSWDGSSYEQYF.

For the CDR3, the DNA is TGTGCCAGCAGCTGGGGACAGGGCAAAGCCACTGAAGCTTTCTTT. It yields the protein CASSWGQGKATEAFF. The V gene is TRBV5-4, the J gene TRBJ1-1; TRBD1 matches at 9 bases. Germline V gene lookup returns CDR1 SGHNT and CDR2 YYREEE (reference sequence). Trimming took 3 bases from V and 4 from J; bases not matched to a gene: 7. There are 15 residues in the CDR3.

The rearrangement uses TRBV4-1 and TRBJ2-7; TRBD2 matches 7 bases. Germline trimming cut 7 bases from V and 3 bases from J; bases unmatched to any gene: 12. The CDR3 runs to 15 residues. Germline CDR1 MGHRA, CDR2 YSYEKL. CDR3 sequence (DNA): TGCGCCAGCACCCCCGGCCAGGGAGGGAACTACGAGCAGTACTTC. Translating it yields CASTPGQGGNYEQYF.

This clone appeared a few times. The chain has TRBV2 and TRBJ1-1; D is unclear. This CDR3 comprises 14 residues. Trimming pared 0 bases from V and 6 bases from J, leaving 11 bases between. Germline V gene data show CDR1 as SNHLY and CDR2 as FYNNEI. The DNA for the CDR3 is TGTGCCAGCAGTGAAGCGCTTCTGAGATCTGAAGCTTTCTTT. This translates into CASSEALLRSEAFF.

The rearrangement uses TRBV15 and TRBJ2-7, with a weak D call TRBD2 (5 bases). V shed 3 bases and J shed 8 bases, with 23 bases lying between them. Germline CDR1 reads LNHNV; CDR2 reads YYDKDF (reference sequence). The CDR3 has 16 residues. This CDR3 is CATSRLTLSGLTKQYF. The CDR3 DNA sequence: TGTGCCACCAGCAGGTTAACCCTTTCTGGACTTACGAAGCAGTACTTC.

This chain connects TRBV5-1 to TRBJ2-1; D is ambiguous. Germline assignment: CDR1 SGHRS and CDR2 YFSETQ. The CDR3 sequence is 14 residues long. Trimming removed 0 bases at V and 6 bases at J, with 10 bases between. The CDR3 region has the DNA TGCGCCAGCAGCTTGGATCCCGCCGGCAATGAGCAGTTCTTC. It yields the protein CASSLDPAGNEQFF.

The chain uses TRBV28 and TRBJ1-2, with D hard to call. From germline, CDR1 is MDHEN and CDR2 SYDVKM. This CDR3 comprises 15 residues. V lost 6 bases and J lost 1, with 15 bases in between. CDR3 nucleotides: TGTGCCAGCAGCCCCCTCTCCGGGGTTAACTATGGCTACACCTTC. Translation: CASSPLSGVNYGYTF.

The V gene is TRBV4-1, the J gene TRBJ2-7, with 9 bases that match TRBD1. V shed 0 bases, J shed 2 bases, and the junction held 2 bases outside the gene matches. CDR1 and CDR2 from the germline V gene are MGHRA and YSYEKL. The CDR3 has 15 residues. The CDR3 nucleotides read TGCGCCAGCAGCCAAGACGACAGGGGGGCCTACGAGCAGTACTTC. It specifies CASSQDDRGAYEQYF.

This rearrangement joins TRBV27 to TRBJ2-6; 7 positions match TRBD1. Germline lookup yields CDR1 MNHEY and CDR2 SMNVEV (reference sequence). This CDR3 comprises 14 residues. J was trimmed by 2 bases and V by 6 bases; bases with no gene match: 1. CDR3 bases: TGTGCCAGCAGAGGGGGCACTGGGGCCAACGTCCTGACTTTC. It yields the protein CASRGGTGANVLTF.

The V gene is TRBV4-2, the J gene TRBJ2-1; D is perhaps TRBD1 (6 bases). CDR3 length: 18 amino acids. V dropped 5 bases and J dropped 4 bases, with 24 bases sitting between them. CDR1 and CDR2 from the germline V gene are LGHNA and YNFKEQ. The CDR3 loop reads CASSSISSGELGYNEQFF. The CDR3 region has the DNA TGTGCCAGCAGCTCAATATCGTCAGGGGAGCTAGGGTACAATGAGCAGTTCTTC.

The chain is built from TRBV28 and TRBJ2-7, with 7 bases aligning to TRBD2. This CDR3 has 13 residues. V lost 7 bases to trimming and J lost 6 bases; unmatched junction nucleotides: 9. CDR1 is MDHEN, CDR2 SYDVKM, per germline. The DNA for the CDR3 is TGTGCCAGCACAAATTCCGGGACTATCGAGCAGTACTTC. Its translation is CASTNSGTIEQYF.